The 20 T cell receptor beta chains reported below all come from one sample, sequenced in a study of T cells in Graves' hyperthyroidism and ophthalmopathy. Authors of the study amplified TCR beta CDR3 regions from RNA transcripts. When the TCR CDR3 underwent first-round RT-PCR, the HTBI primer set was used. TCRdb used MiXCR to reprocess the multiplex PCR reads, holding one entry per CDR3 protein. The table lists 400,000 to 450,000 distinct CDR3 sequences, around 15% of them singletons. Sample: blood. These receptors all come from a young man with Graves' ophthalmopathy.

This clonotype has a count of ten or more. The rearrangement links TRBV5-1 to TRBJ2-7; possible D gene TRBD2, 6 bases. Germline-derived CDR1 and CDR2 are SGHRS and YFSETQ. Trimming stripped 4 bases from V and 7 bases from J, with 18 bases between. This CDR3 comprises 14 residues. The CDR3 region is CASSTFDGGLEQYF. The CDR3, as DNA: TGCGCCAGCAGCACATTCGACGGGGGTTTGGAGCAGTACTTC. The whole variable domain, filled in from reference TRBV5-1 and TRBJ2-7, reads KAGVTQTPRYLIKTRGQQVTLSCSPISGHRSVSWYQQTPGQGLQFLFEYFSETQRNKGNFPGRFSGRQFSNSRSEMNVSTLELGDSALYLCASSTFDGGLEQYFGPGTRLTVT.

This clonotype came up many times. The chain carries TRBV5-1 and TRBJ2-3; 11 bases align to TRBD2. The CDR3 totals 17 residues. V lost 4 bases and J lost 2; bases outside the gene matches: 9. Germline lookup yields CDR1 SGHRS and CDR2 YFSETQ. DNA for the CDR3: TGCGCCAGCAGCCCCCTGACTAGCGGGGTGAACACAGATACGCAGTATTTT. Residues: CASSPLTSGVNTDTQYF.

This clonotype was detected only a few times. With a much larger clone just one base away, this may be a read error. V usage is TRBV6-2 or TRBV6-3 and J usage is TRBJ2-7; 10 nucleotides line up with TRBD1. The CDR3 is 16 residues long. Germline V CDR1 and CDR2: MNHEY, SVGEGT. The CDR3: CASSVEPGQGSYGQYF. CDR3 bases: TGTGCCAGCAGTGTGGAACCGGGACAGGGGTCCTACGGGCAGTACTTC.

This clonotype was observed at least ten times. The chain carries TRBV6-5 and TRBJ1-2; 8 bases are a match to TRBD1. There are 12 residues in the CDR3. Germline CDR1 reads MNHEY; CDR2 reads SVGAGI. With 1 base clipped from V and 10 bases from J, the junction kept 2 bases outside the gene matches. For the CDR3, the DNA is TGTGCCAGCAGTTACTGGGGACAGGACTACACCTTC. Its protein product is CASSYWGQDYTF.

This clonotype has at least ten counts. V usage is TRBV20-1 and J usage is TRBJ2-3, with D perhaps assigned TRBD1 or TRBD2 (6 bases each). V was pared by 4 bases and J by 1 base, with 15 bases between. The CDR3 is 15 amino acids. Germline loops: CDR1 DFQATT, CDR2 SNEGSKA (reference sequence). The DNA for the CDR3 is TGCAGTGCTAAGAGGGGGGACGCCGGCACAGATACGCAGTATTTT. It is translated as CSAKRGDAGTDTQYF.

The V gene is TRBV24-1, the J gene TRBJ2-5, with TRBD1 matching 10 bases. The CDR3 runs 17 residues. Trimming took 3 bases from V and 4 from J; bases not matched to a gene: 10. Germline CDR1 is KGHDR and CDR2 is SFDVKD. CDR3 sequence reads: CATSDRRPDRGRETQYF. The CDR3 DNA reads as TGTGCCACCAGTGATCGACGCCCAGACAGGGGGCGAGAGACCCAGTACTTC.

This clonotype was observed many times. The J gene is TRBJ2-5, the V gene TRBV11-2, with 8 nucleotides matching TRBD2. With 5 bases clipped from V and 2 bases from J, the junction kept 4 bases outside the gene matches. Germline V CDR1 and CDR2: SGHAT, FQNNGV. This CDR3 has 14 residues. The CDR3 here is CASSLSGGQETQYF. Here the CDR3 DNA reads TGTGCCAGCAGCCTCAGCGGGGGACAAGAGACCCAGTACTTC.

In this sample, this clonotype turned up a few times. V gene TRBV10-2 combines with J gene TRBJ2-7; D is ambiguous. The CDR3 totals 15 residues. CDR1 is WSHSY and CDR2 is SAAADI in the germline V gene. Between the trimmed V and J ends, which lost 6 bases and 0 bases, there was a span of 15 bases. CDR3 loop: CASSKPDPSSYEQYF. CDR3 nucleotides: TGCGCCAGCAGCAAACCGGACCCAAGCTCCTACGAGCAGTACTTC.

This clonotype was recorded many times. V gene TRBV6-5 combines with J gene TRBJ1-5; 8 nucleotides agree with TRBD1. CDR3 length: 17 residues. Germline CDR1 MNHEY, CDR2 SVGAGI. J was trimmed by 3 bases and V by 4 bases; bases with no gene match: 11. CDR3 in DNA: TGTGCCAGCAGTTCATCAGGGGGCCATGTTATCAATCAGCCCCAGCATTTT. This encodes CASSSSGGHVINQPQHF.

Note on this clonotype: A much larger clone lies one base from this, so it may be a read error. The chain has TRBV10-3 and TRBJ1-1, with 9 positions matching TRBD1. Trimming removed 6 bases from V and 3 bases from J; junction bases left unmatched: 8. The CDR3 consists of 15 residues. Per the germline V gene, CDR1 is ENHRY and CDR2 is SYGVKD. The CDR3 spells CAISTTGGMHTEAFF. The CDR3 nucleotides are TGTGCCATCAGCACTACAGGGGGCATGCACACTGAAGCTTTCTTT.

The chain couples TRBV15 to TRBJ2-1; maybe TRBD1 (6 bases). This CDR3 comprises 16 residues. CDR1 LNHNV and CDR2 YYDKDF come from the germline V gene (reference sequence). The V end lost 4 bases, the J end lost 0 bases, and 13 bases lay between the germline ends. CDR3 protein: CATSTQTGGSYNEQFF. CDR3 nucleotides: TGTGCCACCAGCACCCAGACAGGCGGCTCCTACAATGAGCAGTTCTTC.

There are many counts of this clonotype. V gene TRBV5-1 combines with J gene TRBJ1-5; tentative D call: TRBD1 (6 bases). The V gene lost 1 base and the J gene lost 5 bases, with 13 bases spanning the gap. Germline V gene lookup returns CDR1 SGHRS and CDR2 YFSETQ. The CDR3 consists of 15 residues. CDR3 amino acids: CASSLWQGRDQPQHF. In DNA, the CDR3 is TGCGCCAGCAGCTTGTGGCAGGGGAGAGATCAGCCCCAGCATTTT.

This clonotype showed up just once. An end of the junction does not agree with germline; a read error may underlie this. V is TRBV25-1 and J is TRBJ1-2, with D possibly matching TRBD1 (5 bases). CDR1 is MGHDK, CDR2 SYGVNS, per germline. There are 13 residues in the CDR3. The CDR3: CASSRAANYGCTF. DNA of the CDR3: TGTGCCAGCAGCAGGGCAGCTAACTATGGCTGCACCTTC.

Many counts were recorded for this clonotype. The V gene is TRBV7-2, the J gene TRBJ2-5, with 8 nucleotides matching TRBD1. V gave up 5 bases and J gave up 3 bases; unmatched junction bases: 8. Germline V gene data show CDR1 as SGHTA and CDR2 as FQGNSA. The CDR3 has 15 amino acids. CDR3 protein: CASSDLYRGEETQYF. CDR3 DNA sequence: TGTGCCAGCAGCGACCTTTACAGGGGGGAAGAGACCCAGTACTTC.

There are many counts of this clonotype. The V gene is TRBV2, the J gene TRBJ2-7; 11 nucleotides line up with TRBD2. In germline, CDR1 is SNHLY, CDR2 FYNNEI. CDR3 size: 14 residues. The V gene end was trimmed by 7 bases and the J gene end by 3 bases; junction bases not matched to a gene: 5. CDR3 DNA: TGTGCCAGCAAAAGCACTAGCGGGAGCTACGAGCAGTACTTC. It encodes CASKSTSGSYEQYF.

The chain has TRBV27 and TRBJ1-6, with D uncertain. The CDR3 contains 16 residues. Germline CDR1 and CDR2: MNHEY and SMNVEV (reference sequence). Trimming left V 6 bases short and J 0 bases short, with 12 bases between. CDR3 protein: CASRVTTTSYNSPLHF. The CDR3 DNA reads TGTGCCAGCAGGGTGACGACCACCTCCTATAATTCACCCCTCCACTTT.

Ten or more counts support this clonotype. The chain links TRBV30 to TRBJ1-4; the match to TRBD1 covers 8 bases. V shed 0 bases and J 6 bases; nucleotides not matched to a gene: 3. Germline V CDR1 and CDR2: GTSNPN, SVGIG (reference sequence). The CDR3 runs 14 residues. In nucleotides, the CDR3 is TGTGCCTGGAGTGTTGACAGGGGACATGAAAAACTGTTTTTT. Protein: CAWSVDRGHEKLFF.

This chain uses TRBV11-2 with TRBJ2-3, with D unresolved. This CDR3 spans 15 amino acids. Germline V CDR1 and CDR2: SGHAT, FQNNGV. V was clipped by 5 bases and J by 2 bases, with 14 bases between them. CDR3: CASSPSSLHTDTQYF. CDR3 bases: TGTGCCAGCAGCCCTTCCAGCTTGCACACAGATACGCAGTATTTT.

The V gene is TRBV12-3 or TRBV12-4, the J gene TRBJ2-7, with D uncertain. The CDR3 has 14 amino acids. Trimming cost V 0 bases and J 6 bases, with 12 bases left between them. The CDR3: CASSLAGRSVEQYF. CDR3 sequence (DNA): TGTGCCAGCAGTTTAGCGGGAAGATCGGTCGAGCAGTACTTC.

The CDR3: CASMGTGGLLTDTQYF. Here the CDR3 DNA reads TGTGCCAGCATGGGGACAGGGGGCTTACTCACAGATACGCAGTATTTT. This chain uses TRBV2 with TRBJ2-3; TRBD1 matches 12 bases. The CDR3 contains 16 residues. J lost 2 bases, V lost 7 bases, and 7 bases had no gene match. Germline values: CDR1 SNHLY, CDR2 FYNNEI.